The rows below give T cell receptor beta chains drawn from one sample of a study of control samples from healthy donors and cancer patients. The protocol was immunoSEQ multiplex PCR, while the TCRdb copy is restricted to in-frame clones and leaves out a portion. This table has 50,000 or so clones, around 96% appearing once. Sequencing was done on a sample of blood. The receptors originated from a young woman in good health. Both conserved end residues are part of each CDR3. D genes are given only for firm matches. Part of the rows lack a size; the others show once, few, many or a class for expanded clones.

J	size	D	V	CDR3	DNA
TRBJ1-6	.	.	TRBV6-5	CASSPDEVSPLHF	TGTGCCAGCAGCCCGGACGAAGTTTCACCCCTCCACTTT
TRBJ2-1	.	.	TRBV30	CAWSALTYSYNEQFF	TGTGCCTGGAGCGCGCTCACCTACAGCTACAATGAGCAGTTCTTC
TRBJ1-4	.	TRBD1	TRBV5-6	CASRRQGATNEKLFF	TGTGCCAGCAGACGACAGGGCGCAACTAATGAAAAACTGTTTTTT
TRBJ2-1	.	TRBD2	TRBV3-1/TRBV3-2	CASSQPGLGVDEQFF	TGTGCCAGCAGCCAGCCGGGACTAGGAGTTGATGAGCAGTTCTTC
TRBJ2-7	.	TRBD2	TRBV7-9	CASSLELAVTYEQYF	TGTGCCAGCAGCTTAGAACTAGCGGTAACCTACGAGCAGTACTTC
TRBJ2-1	once	.	TRBV30	CAWFFHGSYNEQFF	TGTGCCTGGTTTTTCCATGGATCCTACAATGAGCAGTTCTTC
TRBJ1-2	.	.	TRBV10-3	CAIGDSQDGYTF	TGTGCCATCGGGGACTCCCAGGATGGCTACACCTTC
TRBJ1-2	.	.	TRBV3-1/TRBV3-2	CASSQDRGFSLGMYGYTF	TGTGCCAGCAGCCAAGATAGGGGTTTTTCATTGGGGATGTATGGCTACACCTTC
TRBJ2-5	.	.	TRBV11-2	CASSLDPETQYF	TGTGCCAGCAGCTTAGATCCAGAGACCCAGTACTTC
TRBJ1-4	.	.	TRBV5-6	CASSLASSVVEKLFF	TGTGCCAGCAGCTTGGCAAGTAGCGTGGTTGAAAAACTGTTTTTT
TRBJ2-1	.	.	TRBV2	CASGSVGTVEQFF	TGTGCCAGCGGGAGTGTTGGGACGGTTGAGCAGTTCTTC
TRBJ1-2	.	TRBD1	TRBV5-5	CASRTGGVSGYTF	TGTGCCAGCAGGACAGGGGGCGTTTCTGGCTACACCTTC
TRBJ2-1	.	.	TRBV2	CASRRGGGAYNEQFF	TGTGCCAGCCGCCGAGGGGGGGGCGCCTACAATGAGCAGTTCTTC
TRBJ2-7	.	TRBD2	TRBV6-2/TRBV6-3	CASSYSLAGGYEQYF	TGTGCCAGCAGTTACTCCCTAGCGGGGGGCTACGAGCAGTACTTC
TRBJ2-2	.	.	TRBV19	CASSLKGLVGELFF	TGTGCCAGTAGTCTTAAGGGTTTGGTCGGGGAGCTGTTTTTT
TRBJ1-6	.	TRBD1	TRBV5-4	CASSLAGGGTYSPLHF	TGTGCCAGCAGCTTGGCAGGGGGGGGTACTTATTCACCCCTCCACTTT
TRBJ1-4	.	.	TRBV19	CATSNEKLFF	TGTGCCACCTCTAACGAAAAACTGTTTTTT
TRBJ1-2	.	.	TRBV7-2	CASSLAVHPYGYTF	TGTGCCAGCAGCTTAGCCGTCCACCCCTATGGCTACACCTTC
TRBJ1-1	.	.	TRBV5-1	CASRPAQGMNTEAFF	TGCGCCAGCCGACCGGCACAGGGCATGAACACTGAAGCTTTCTTT
TRBJ1-2	.	TRBD1	TRBV11-2	CASSLVGRGREGYTF	TGTGCCAGCAGCTTAGTGGGCAGGGGGAGAGAAGGCTACACCTTC
TRBJ2-1	.	.	TRBV30	CAWNAQPSFTYNEQFF	TGTGCCTGGAATGCCCAGCCCTCATTTACCTACAATGAGCAGTTCTTC
TRBJ2-5	.	.	TRBV5-1	CASSLGWVQQETQYF	TGCGCCAGCAGCTTGGGGTGGGTGCAGCAAGAGACCCAGTACTTC
TRBJ2-7	.	.	TRBV6-1	CASSVEGWTDSYEQYF	TGTGCCAGCAGTGTAGAGGGTTGGACAGACTCCTACGAGCAGTACTTC
TRBJ1-6	.	TRBD1	TRBV19	CASRAQGERNSPLHF	TGTGCCAGTAGGGCCCAGGGGGAGAGGAATTCACCCCTCCACTTT
TRBJ1-6	.	TRBD1	TRBV4-3	CASSQAQGGIYNSPLHF	TGCGCCAGCAGCCAAGCTCAGGGGGGGATCTATAATTCACCCCTCCACTTT
TRBJ2-7	.	.	TRBV12-3/TRBV12-4	CASSWDVYEQYF	TGTGCCAGCAGTTGGGACGTTTACGAGCAGTACTTC
TRBJ1-6	.	.	TRBV19	CASSWQVESPLHF	TGTGCCAGTAGTTGGCAGGTTGAGTCACCCCTCCACTTT
TRBJ1-2	.	TRBD1	TRBV5-1	CASSQGENYGYTF	TGCGCCAGCAGCCAGGGGGAAAACTATGGCTACACCTTC
TRBJ1-2	.	.	TRBV28	CASSSTANYGYTF	TGTGCCAGCAGTTCTACAGCGAACTATGGCTACACCTTC
TRBJ1-5	.	.	TRBV18	CASSRGQGLLQPQHF	TGTGCCAGCTCACGGGGGCAGGGATTACTTCAGCCCCAGCATTTT
TRBJ1-2	once	TRBD1	TRBV3-1/TRBV3-2	CASSRGQGSLDYGYTF	TGTGCCAGCAGCCGGGGACAGGGCTCCCTTGACTATGGCTACACCTTC
TRBJ1-1	.	.	TRBV24-1	CATSDAGAEAFF	TGTGCCACCAGTGACGCAGGGGCTGAAGCTTTCTTT
TRBJ2-6	.	.	TRBV19	CASSTRTGSSSGANVLTF	TGTGCCAGTAGTACCCGGACGGGATCTTCCTCTGGGGCCAACGTCCTGACTTTC
TRBJ2-1	.	TRBD2	TRBV6-6	CASSQLAGALYNEQFF	TGTGCCAGCAGTCAGCTAGCGGGGGCCCTGTACAATGAGCAGTTCTTC
TRBJ2-3	.	TRBD2	TRBV18	CASSPIVGLSTDTQYF	TGTGCCAGCTCACCAATCGTGGGACTAAGCACAGATACGCAGTATTTT
TRBJ2-5	.	TRBD2	TRBV5-1	CASSKALAGDQETQYF	TGCGCCAGCAGCAAAGCGCTAGCGGGGGACCAAGAGACCCAGTACTTC
TRBJ1-3	.	.	TRBV4-2	CASSQEPTSGNTIYF	TGTGCCAGCAGCCAAGAGCCCACTTCTGGAAACACCATATATTTT
TRBJ1-2	.	.	TRBV2	CASRGGEGRNYGYTF	TGTGCCAGTAGAGGTGGAGAGGGGCGGAACTATGGCTACACCTTC
TRBJ1-4	.	.	TRBV18	CASSPRGVATNEKLFF	TGTGCCAGCTCACCACGGGGAGTTGCAACTAATGAAAAACTGTTTTTT
TRBJ1-1	.	TRBD1	TRBV19	CASRLGGKTEAFF	TGTGCCAGTAGGTTAGGGGGCAAGACTGAAGCTTTCTTT
TRBJ2-1	.	TRBD2	TRBV6-1	CASSEDGLASGGPLSSYNEQFF	TGTGCCAGCAGTGAAGACGGTTTGGCTAGCGGGGGGCCATTGAGCTCCTACAATGAGCAGTTCTTC
TRBJ1-1	once	.	TRBV27	CASISLHGGNEAFF	TGTGCCAGCATCTCCCTTCATGGGGGTAACGAAGCTTTCTTT
TRBJ2-3	.	TRBD2	TRBV5-4	CASSLGHAGGPDTQYF	TGTGCCAGCAGCTTGGGTCACGCGGGGGGGCCAGATACGCAGTATTTT
TRBJ1-2	.	.	TRBV5-1	CASRLLDQGRGYTF	TGCGCCAGCAGGCTATTGGACCAGGGCCGCGGCTACACCTTC
TRBJ1-5	.	TRBD1	TRBV19	CASRGQGLGQPQHF	TGTGCCAGTAGGGGACAGGGTCTAGGTCAGCCCCAGCATTTT
TRBJ1-2	.	.	TRBV2	CASSDPGKYYGYTF	TGTGCCAGCAGTGACCCAGGGAAATACTATGGCTACACCTTC
TRBJ1-1	.	.	TRBV9	CASSVAGWGGTEAFF	TGTGCCAGCAGCGTAGCGGGCTGGGGAGGGACTGAAGCTTTCTTT
TRBJ1-1	.	TRBD1	TRBV18	CASSPRQGRHTEAFF	TGTGCCAGCTCACCCCGACAGGGAAGGCACACTGAAGCTTTCTTT
TRBJ2-1	once	.	TRBV9	CASSAQAVPSYNEQFF	TGTGCCAGCAGCGCGCAAGCGGTACCCTCCTACAATGAGCAGTTCTTC
TRBJ1-3	.	.	TRBV6-5	CASSYSPGDTIYF	TGTGCCAGCAGTTACTCCCCGGGGGACACCATATATTTT
TRBJ2-1	.	.	TRBV5-4	CASSLSDSYNEQFF	TGTGCCAGCAGCTTGTCCGACTCCTACAATGAGCAGTTCTTC
TRBJ1-2	.	TRBD1	TRBV7-8	CASSLGQNYGYTF	TGTGCCAGCAGCTTGGGACAGAACTATGGCTACACCTTC
TRBJ1-2	.	.	TRBV7-9	CASSSSLRQLSYGYTF	TGTGCCAGCAGCTCGTCCCTGAGACAGCTTTCCTATGGCTACACCTTC
TRBJ2-3	few	.	TRBV15	CATAKGGGDIDTQYF	TGTGCCACCGCGAAGGGGGGGGGCGATATAGATACGCAGTATTTT